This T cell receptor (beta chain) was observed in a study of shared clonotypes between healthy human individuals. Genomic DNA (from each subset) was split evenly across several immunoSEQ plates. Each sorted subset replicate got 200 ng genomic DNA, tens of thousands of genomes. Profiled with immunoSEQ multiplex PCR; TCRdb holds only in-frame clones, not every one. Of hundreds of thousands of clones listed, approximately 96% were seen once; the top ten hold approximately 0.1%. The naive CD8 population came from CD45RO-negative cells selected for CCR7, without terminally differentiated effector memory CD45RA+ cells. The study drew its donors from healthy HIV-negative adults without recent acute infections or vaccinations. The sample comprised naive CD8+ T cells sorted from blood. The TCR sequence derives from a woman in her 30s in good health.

The CDR3 here is CASSVSREYEQYF. The CDR3 bases are TGTGCCAGCAGCGTGAGTCGCGAGTACGAGCAGTACTTC. The rearrangement uses TRBV5-7 and TRBJ2-7; D gene unclear. TRBV5-7 is recorded as an ORF, its role being uncertain. Trimming shortened V by 4 bases and J by 4 bases, and 12 bases separated the two germline ends. The CDR3 spans 13 residues.